Listed here are 12 T cell receptor beta chains from one sample, sequenced in a study of blood T cell repertoires in COVID-19. Sequencing used immunoSEQ multiplex PCR; TCRdb keeps in-frame clones, though not all of them. The data show roughly 80,000 clones, 70% to 90% seen once. Input material: peripheral blood. The receptors here all came from a woman in her 70s with acute or convalescent COVID-19.

V usage is TRBV4-1 and J usage is TRBJ2-7; 7 bases match TRBD1. With 4 bases clipped from V and 2 bases from J, the junction kept 5 bases outside the gene matches. Per the germline V gene, CDR1 is MGHRA and CDR2 is YSYEKL. This CDR3 has 14 amino acids. CDR3 in amino acids: CASSRTGTAYEQYV. The CDR3 DNA follows: TGCGCCAGCAGCCGCACCGGGACAGCCTACGAGCAGTACGTC.

This chain joins TRBV7-8 and TRBJ2-7; maybe TRBD2 (6 bases). The CDR3 runs to 15 residues. The germline V and J ends were trimmed by 1 base and 3 bases, with 13 bases remaining between them. The germline V gene has CDR1 SGHVS and CDR2 FQNEAQ. The DNA for the CDR3 is TGTGCCAGCAGCTTAGGAGGCGGGGAGGTCTACGAGCAGTACGTC. Protein product: CASSLGGGEVYEQYV.

This chain joins TRBV24-1 and TRBJ1-2; 7 bases agree with TRBD1. The CDR3 is 11 residues long. V lost 12 bases to trimming and J lost 2 bases; unmatched junction nucleotides: 2. CDR1 is KGHDR and CDR2 is SFDVKD in the germline V gene. The CDR3 DNA follows: TGTGCCGTGGGACAGAACTATGGCTACACCTTC. As protein: CAVGQNYGYTF.

V is TRBV7-2 and J is TRBJ1-3; TRBD1 might be the D (5 bases). V lost 1 base to trimming and J lost 8 bases, with 9 bases between them. CDR1 SGHTA and CDR2 FQGNSA come from the germline V gene. The CDR3 has 13 amino acids. The CDR3 DNA reads TGTGCCAGCAGCTTAGAGCCCAGGGACACCATATATTTT. It is translated as CASSLEPRDTIYF.

J is TRBJ1-3 and V is TRBV24-1; D is undetermined. The V end was cut by 5 bases, the J end by 8 bases, with 9 bases between. Germline CDR1 reads KGHDR; CDR2 reads SFDVKD. This CDR3 has 12 amino acids. This CDR3 reads CATSGLGDTIYF. CDR3 nucleotides: TGTGCCACCAGTGGGCTCGGGGACACCATATATTTT.

V is TRBV2 and J is TRBJ2-3; D may be TRBD2 (6 bases). V shed 6 bases and J shed 4 bases, with 17 bases lying between them. CDR3 length: 15 amino acids. CDR1 SNHLY and CDR2 FYNNEI come from the germline V gene. The CDR3 nucleotides read TGTGCCAGCAGCGCAGGGATTGGGGAGGCAGATACGCAGTATTTT. Its translation: CASSAGIGEADTQYF.

This chain connects TRBV7-8 to TRBJ1-3; TRBD1 aligns across 10 bases. The J segment lost 6 bases and the V segment lost 5 bases, leaving 13 bases of the junction unmatched. In germline, CDR1 is SGHVS, CDR2 FQNEAQ. The CDR3 contains 17 residues. CDR3 protein: CASSTGSGTGVLNTIYF. The CDR3 coding sequence is TGTGCCAGCAGCACCGGCTCCGGGACAGGGGTTTTAAACACCATATATTTT. The complete variable domain, with remaining parts taken from reference TRBV7-8 and TRBJ1-3, reads GAGVSQSPRYKVAKRGQDVALRCDPISGHVSLFWYQQALGQGPEFLTYFQNEAQLDKSGLPSDRFFAERPEGSVSTLKIQRTQQEDSAVYLCASSTGSGTGVLNTIYFGEGSWLTVV.

This clone was seen only once. The CDR3, as DNA: TGTGCCAGCAGCCAAGTTTCTAGCGGGGAGACAGATACGCAGTATTTT. It specifies CASSQVSSGETDTQYF. The rearrangement joins TRBV3-1 (or the pseudogene TRBV3-2) to TRBJ2-3; 9 nucleotides line up with TRBD2. The trim removed 1 base at V and 3 bases at J, leaving 5 bases unmatched. Germline assignment: CDR1 LGHDT and CDR2 YNNKEL (reference sequence). CDR3 length equals 16 residues.

The chain is built from TRBV4-1 and TRBJ1-3; tentatively, D is TRBD1 (5 bases). This CDR3 region has 15 residues. V lost 6 bases to trimming and J lost 2 bases, with 14 bases between them. Germline CDR1 reads MGHRA; CDR2 reads YSYEKL. CDR3 sequence: CASREGDTPGNTIYF. CDR3 nucleotide sequence: TGCGCCAGCAGGGAAGGGGATACACCTGGAAACACCATATATTTT.

The chain couples TRBV30 to TRBJ1-6, with TRBD1 as a possible D gene (5 bases). Trimming removed 7 bases from V and 4 bases from J, with 14 bases in between. The CDR3 has 14 residues. Per the germline V gene, CDR1 is GTSNPN and CDR2 is SVGIG (reference sequence). The DNA for the CDR3 is TGTGCCTCCCAGGGAGGGGAGTATAATTCACCCCTCCACTTT. It translates to CASQGGEYNSPLHF.

The chain has TRBV6-5 and TRBJ1-5; D is unresolved. The CDR3 runs 13 residues. V lost 4 bases and J 6 bases, leaving 10 bases between the germline ends. Germline V gives CDR1 MNHEY, CDR2 SVGAGI. In DNA, the CDR3 is TGTGCCAGCAGTTCCGAGGGATCTCAGCCCCAGCATTTT. This codes for CASSSEGSQPQHF.

V is TRBV28 and J is TRBJ2-2; the D is unclear. V gave up 11 bases and J gave up 3 bases, with 10 bases separating them. The CDR3 covers 12 residues. Germline CDR1 MDHEN, CDR2 SYDVKM. Written as DNA, the CDR3 is TGTGCCTCCACCGGTGACACCGGGGAGCTGTTTTTT. Translating it yields CASTGDTGELFF.